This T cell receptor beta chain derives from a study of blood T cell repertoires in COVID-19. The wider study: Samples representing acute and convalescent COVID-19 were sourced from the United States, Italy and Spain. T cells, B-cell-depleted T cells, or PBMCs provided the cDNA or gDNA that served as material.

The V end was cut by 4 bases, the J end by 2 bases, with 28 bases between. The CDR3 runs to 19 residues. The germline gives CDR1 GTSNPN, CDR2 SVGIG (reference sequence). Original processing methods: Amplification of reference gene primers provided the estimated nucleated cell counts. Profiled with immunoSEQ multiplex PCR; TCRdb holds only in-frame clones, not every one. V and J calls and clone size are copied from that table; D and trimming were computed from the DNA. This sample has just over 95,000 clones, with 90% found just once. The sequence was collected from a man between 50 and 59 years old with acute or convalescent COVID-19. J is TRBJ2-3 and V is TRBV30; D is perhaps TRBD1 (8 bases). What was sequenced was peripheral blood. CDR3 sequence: CAWTRGQGNRLANTDTQYF. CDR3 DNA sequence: TGTGCCTGGACCAGGGGGCAGGGGAACCGACTAGCAAACACAGATACGCAGTATTTT.